This T cell receptor (beta chain) was sequenced during a study of cytomegalovirus exposure and HLA in healthy donors. Vbeta (60) and Jbeta (13) primers were used in the PCR. Original data processing: Roughly 81 million unique TCR beta chains, roughly 10 million shared, were counted in a later analysis. The table came from immunoSEQ multiplex PCR; TCRdb's copy has only in-frame clones and leaves some out. V and J calls and clone size are given by that table; D and trimming were obtained from the DNA. The profile covers roughly 130,000 clones, with around 8.5% appearing a single time and 5.5% taken by the ten largest. This clone was seen more than once but under ten times. Specimen: PBMCs. The TCR originated in a man aged 35-49 years in good health and CMV-seronegative.

CDR3 amino acids: CASSSETGGNQPQHF. DNA for the CDR3: TGTGCCAGCAGCTCCGAAACTGGAGGCAATCAGCCCCAGCATTTT. The V gene is TRBV7-9, the J gene TRBJ1-5, with unresolved D. The V and J ends lost 4 bases and 2 bases respectively, with 12 bases between them. Looked up from germline, CDR1 is SEHNR and CDR2 is FQNEAQ (reference sequence). The CDR3 runs to 15 residues.